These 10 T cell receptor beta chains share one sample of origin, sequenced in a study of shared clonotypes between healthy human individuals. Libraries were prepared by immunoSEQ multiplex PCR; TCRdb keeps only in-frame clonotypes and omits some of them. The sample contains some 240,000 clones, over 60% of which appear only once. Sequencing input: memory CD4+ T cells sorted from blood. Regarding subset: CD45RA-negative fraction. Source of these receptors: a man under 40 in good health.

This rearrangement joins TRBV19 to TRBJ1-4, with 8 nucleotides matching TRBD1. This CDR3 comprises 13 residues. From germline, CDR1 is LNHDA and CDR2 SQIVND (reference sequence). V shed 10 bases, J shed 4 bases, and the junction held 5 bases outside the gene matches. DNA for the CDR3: TGTGCCACCAAGACAGGGGTTAATGAAAAACTGTTTTTT. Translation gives CATKTGVNEKLFF.

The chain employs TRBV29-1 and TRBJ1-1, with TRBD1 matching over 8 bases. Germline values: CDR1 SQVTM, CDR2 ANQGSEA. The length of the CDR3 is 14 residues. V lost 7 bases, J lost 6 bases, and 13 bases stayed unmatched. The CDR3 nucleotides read TGCAGCGCCGGGAGTCCAGGACAGGGTTCTGAAGCTTTCTTT. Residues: CSAGSPGQGSEAFF. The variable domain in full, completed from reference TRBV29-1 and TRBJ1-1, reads SAVISQKPSRDICQRGTSLTIQCQVDSQVTMMFWYRQQPGQSLTLIATANQGSEATYESGFVIDKFPISRPNLTFSTLTVSNMSPEDSSIYLCSAGSPGQGSEAFFGQGTRLTVV.

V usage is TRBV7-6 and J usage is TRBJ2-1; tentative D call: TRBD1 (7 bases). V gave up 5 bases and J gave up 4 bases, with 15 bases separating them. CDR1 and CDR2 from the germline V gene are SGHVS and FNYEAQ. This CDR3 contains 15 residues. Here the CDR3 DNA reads TGTGCCAGCAGCCTACAGGAGGGGGCTTACAATGAGCAGTTCTTC. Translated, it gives CASSLQEGAYNEQFF.

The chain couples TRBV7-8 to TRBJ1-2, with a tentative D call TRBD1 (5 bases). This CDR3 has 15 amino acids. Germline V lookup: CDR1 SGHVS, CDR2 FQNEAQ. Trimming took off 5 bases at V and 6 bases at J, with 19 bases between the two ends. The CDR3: CASSRDRRLGDGYTF. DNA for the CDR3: TGTGCCAGCAGCCGGGATCGCAGGTTGGGGGATGGCTACACCTTC.

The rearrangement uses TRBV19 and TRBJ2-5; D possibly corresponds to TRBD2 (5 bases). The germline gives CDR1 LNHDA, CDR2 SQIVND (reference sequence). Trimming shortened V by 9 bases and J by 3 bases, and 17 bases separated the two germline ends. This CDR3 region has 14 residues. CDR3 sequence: CASRGLSGKETQYF. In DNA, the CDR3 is TGTGCCAGCAGAGGGTTATCGGGGAAAGAGACCCAGTACTTC.

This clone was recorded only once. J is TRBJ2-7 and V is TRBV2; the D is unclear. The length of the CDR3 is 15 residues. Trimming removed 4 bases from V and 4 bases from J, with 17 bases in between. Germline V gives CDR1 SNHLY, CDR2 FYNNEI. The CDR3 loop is CASSGGAAVLYEQYF. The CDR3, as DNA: TGTGCCAGCAGTGGCGGCGCCGCGGTGTTGTACGAGCAGTACTTC.

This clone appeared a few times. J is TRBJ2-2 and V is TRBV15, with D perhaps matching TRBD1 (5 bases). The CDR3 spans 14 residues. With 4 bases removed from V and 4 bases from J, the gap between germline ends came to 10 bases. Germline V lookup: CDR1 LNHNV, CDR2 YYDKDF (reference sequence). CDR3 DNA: TGTGCCACCAGCAAGGTCAGGGCCACCGGGGAGCTGTTTTTT. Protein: CATSKVRATGELFF.

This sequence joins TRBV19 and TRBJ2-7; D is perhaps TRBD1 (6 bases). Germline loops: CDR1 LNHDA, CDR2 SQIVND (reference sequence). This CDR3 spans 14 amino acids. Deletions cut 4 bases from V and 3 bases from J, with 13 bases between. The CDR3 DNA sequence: TGTGCCAGTAGTAGCCTGGACAGAGTCTACGAGCAGTACTTC. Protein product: CASSSLDRVYEQYF.

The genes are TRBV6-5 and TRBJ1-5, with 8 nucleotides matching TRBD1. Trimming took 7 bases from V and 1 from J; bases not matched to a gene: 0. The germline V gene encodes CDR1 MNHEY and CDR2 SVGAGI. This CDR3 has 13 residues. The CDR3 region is CASTGGSNQPQHF. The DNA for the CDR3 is TGTGCCAGCACAGGGGGCAGCAATCAGCCCCAGCATTTT.

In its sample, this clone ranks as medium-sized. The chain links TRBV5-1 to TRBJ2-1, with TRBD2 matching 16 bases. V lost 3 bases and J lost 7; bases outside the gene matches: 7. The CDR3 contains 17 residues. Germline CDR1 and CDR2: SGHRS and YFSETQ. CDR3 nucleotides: TGCGCCAGCAGCTCCGACCCGGGACTAGCGGGAGGGAATGAGCAGTTCTTC. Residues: CASSSDPGLAGGNEQFF.